The clone carrying this T cell receptor (beta chain) was detected many times. TCR beta CDR3 regions were amplified from RNA transcripts. The TCR CDR3 first-round RT-PCR relied on the HTBI primer set. A single record per CDR3 protein comes from TCRdb applying MiXCR to the multiplex PCR reads. The repertoire holds hundreds of thousands of distinct CDR3 sequences, with 46% as singletons. This specimen belongs to a study of T cells in Graves' hyperthyroidism and ophthalmopathy. Between the trimmed V and J ends, which lost 5 bases and 5 bases, there was a span of 13 bases. CDR3 size: 15 residues. Looked up from germline, CDR1 is SEHNR and CDR2 is FQNEAQ (reference sequence). Those with hyperthyroidism were 18 to 65 years old, newly diagnosed, and ill for under 2 months.

The V gene is TRBV7-9, the J gene TRBJ1-6, with D tentatively TRBD1 (5 bases). Sequences were obtained from peripheral blood or thyroid tissue (not recorded which). The receptor comes from a woman aged 18-35 years with Graves' hyperthyroidism. The CDR3 DNA reads as TGTGCCAGCAGCCCGGGGACGGCAGATAATTCACCCCTCCACTTT. It is translated as CASSPGTADNSPLHF.